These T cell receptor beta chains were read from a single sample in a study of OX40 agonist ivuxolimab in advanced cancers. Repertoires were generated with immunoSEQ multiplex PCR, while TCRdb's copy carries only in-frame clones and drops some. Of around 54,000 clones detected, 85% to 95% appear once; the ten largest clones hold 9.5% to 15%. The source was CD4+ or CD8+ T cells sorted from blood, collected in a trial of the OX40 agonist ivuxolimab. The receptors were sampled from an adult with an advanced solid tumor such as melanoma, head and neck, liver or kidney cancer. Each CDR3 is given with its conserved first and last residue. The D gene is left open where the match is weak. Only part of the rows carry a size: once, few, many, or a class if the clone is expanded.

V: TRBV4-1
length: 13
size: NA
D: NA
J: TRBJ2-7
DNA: TGCGCCAGCAGCCAGGGACAAACCTACGAGCAGTACTTC
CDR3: CASSQGQTYEQYF

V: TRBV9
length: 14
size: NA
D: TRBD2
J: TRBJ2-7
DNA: TGTGCCAGCAGCACTTCCGGGACTACCTACGAGCAGTACTTC
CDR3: CASSTSGTTYEQYF

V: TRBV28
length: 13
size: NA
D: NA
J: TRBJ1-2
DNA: TGTGCCAGCAGTTTACGGCCTAACTATGGCTACACCTTC
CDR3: CASSLRPNYGYTF

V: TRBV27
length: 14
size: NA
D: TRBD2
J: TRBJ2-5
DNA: TGTGCCAGCAGTTTAGCAGCGGGATGGGAGACCCAGTACTTC
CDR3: CASSLAAGWETQYF

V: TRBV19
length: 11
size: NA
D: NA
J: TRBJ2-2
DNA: TGTGCCAGTAGTACCTCGGGAGAGCTGTTTTTT
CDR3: CASSTSGELFF

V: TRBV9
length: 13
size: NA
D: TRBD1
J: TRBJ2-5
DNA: TGTGCCAGCAGCGGGACAGGGTTGAAGACCCAGTACTTC
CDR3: CASSGTGLKTQYF

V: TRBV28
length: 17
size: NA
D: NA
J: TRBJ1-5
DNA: TGTGCCAGCAGTTTGGGAGGCAGGGGCTATAGCAATCAGCCCCAGCATTTT
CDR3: CASSLGGRGYSNQPQHF

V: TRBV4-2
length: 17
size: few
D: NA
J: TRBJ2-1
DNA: TGTGCCAGCAGCCAAGAAATGTGGCTTAACCCGGACAATGAGCAGTTCTTC
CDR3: CASSQEMWLNPDNEQFF

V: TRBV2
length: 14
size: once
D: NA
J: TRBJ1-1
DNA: TGTGCCAGCAGCGCAGGGATCCCGAACACTGAAGCTTTCTTT
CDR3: CASSAGIPNTEAFF

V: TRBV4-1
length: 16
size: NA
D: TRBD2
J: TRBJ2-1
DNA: TGCGCCAGCAGCGAAGGGGTGCGGGAGGCCTACAATGAGCAGTTCTTC
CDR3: CASSEGVREAYNEQFF

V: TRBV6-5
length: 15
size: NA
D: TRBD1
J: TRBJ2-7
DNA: TGTGCCAGCAGTTTGACAGGGAGTCAAGTCTGCGAGCAGTACTTC
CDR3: CASSLTGSQVCEQYF

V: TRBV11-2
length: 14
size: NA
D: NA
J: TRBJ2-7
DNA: TGTGCCAGCAGCTCCGAGGGCTTGTCCTACGAGCAGTACTTC
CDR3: CASSSEGLSYEQYF

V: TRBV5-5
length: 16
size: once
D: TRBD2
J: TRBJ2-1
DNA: TGTGCCAGCAGCTTGCCTCTAGCGGGAGGGTACAATGAGCAGTTCTTC
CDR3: CASSLPLAGGYNEQFF

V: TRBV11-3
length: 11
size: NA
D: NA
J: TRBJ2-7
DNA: TGTGCCAGCAGCTTAGAACGCGAGCAGTACTTC
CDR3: CASSLEREQYF

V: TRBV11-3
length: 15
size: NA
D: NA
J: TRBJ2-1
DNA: TGTGCCAGCAGCTCCCCCGGGAGTAGCCACAATGAGCAGTTCTTC
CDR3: CASSSPGSSHNEQFF

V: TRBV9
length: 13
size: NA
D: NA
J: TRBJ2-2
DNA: TGTGCCAGCAGCTACCGGGACACCGGGGAGCTGTTTTTT
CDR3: CASSYRDTGELFF

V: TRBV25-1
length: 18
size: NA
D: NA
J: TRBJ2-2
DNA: TGTGCCAGCAGTCGGAGTCGGCGCCGGGACCGGGGTGCCGGGGAGCTGTTTTTT
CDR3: CASSRSRRRDRGAGELFF

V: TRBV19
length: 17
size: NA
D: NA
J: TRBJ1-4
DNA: TGTGCCAGTAGTATGGAGGAAGGCGGTTTTAGTGATGAAAAACTGTTTTTT
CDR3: CASSMEEGGFSDEKLFF

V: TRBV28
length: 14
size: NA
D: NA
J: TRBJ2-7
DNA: TGTGCCAGCATCCCTGGACGATATCCCTACGAGCAGTACTTC
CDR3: CASIPGRYPYEQYF

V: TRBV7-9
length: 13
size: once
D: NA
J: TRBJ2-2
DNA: TGTGCCAGCAGCCCCGACGGTAGCGGGGAGCTGTTTTTT
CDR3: CASSPDGSGELFF

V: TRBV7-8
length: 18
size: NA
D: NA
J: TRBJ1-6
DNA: TGTGCCAGCAGCGCAGACTTGACAGGAGCATCCTATAATTCACCCCTCCACTTT
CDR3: CASSADLTGASYNSPLHF